The rows below give T cell receptor beta chains drawn from one sample of a study of blood T cells in healthy people across ages. TCRdb ran MiXCR on the 5' RACE reads and lists one entry per CDR3 protein. The repertoire holds roughly 930,000 distinct CDR3 sequences, 48% seen once, with around 15% in the top ten. Sequenced: blood. The receptors were gathered from a man aged 25-40 years in good health. Both conserved end residues are part of each CDR3. The D gene is left open where the match is weak. Size is omitted from some rows. Given values are once, few, many or a class for expanded clones.

>.|.|12|TRBV3-1|TRBJ2-3
CASSQDIDTQYF
TGTGCCAGCAGCCAAGATATCGATACGCAGTATTTT
>.|.|15|TRBV9|TRBJ2-1
CASSVGGTWCNEQFF
TGTGCCAGCAGCGTAGGAGGGACTTGGTGCAATGAGCAGTTCTTC
>.|.|15|TRBV5-6|TRBJ2-3
CASNYRAPGGDTQYF
TGTGCCAGCAACTACCGGGCCCCTGGGGGAGATACGCAGTATTTT
>.|few|13|TRBV20-1|TRBJ1-1
CSARDERSVAAFF
TGCAGTGCTAGAGATGAACGGTCCGTTGCGGCTTTCTTT
>.|.|16|TRBV7-4|TRBJ2-1
CASSPFPLCSYNEQFF
TGTGCCAGCAGCCCCTTCCCACTGTGCTCCTACAATGAGCAGTTCTTC
>.|.|16|TRBV20-1|TRBJ2-3
CSALLGGGLRTDTQYF
TGCAGTGCGCTATTAGGGGGGGGGCTACGCACAGATACGCAGTATTTT
>.|.|14|TRBV6-6|TRBJ1-1
CASTLGGEATEAFF
TGTGCCAGCACTCTAGGGGGGGAGGCCACTGAAGCTTTCTTT
>.|.|17|TRBV9|TRBJ2-1
CASSVAGGREFLNEQFF
TGTGCCAGCAGCGTAGCCGGAGGCAGGGAATTTCTCAATGAGCAGTTCTTC
>.|few|13|TRBV7-2|TRBJ1-1
CASSLAEGGEAFF
TGTGCCAGCAGCTTAGCGGAAGGAGGTGAAGCTTTCTTT
>TRBD2|few|14|TRBV6-4|TRBJ2-3
CASCSGYMTDTQYF
TGTGCCAGCTGTAGCGGGTACATGACAGATACGCAGTATTTT
>TRBD2|.|15|TRBV7-3|TRBJ2-7
CASSPVAGEGYEQYF
TGTGCCAGCAGCCCCGTAGCGGGAGAAGGCTACGAGCAGTACTTC
>TRBD2|few|17|TRBV6-2/TRBV6-3|TRBJ2-1
CASSRLAGESSYNEQFF
TGTGCCAGCAGCCGACTAGCGGGGGAGAGCTCCTACAATGAGCAGTTCTTC
>.|.|14|TRBV29-1|TRBJ1-2
CSVGTPGRVYGYTF
TGCAGCGTTGGAACACCGGGACGAGTCTATGGCTACACCTTC
>TRBD2|.|15|TRBV5-1|TRBJ2-1
CASRPLAGSSYEQFF
TGCGCCAGCAGACCACTAGCGGGTAGCTCCTACGAGCAGTTCTTC
>TRBD2|.|14|TRBV20-1|TRBJ2-5
CSARVGLAGETQYF
TGCAGTGCTAGAGTCGGACTAGCAGGAGAGACCCAGTACTTC
>TRBD2|.|14|TRBV10-3|TRBJ2-5
CAISEPGLQETQYF
TGTGCCATCAGTGAACCGGGACTACAAGAGACCCAGTACTTC
>.|.|13|TRBV7-8|TRBJ2-1
CASSLDHGGWQFF
TGTGCCAGCAGCTTAGACCACGGGGGATGGCAGTTCTTC
>TRBD1|once|16|TRBV6-5|TRBJ1-1
CASSYSGQGKRTEAFF
TGTGCCAGCAGTTACTCAGGACAGGGAAAAAGGACTGAAGCTTTCTTT
>.|.|13|TRBV6-1|TRBJ1-1
CASSERENTEAFF
TGTGCCAGCAGTGAAAGGGAGAACACTGAAGCTTTCTTT
>TRBD1|few|16|TRBV15|TRBJ1-2
CATSRDGAGGLYGYTF
TGTGCCACCAGCAGAGATGGGGCAGGGGGCCTCTATGGCTACACCTTC
>TRBD1|few|15|TRBV10-3|TRBJ1-4
CAISERTGLGEKLFF
TGTGCCATCAGTGAGCGGACAGGGTTAGGAGAAAAACTGTTTTTT
>TRBD2|.|15|TRBV3-1|TRBJ2-3
CASSHGRSGGASQYF
TGTGCCAGCAGCCACGGGCGTAGCGGGGGGGCCTCGCAGTATTTT
>.|.|13|TRBV2|TRBJ1-5
CASSDWGNQPQHF
TGTGCCAGCAGTGATTGGGGGAATCAGCCCCAGCATTTT
>.|.|18|TRBV7-9|TRBJ1-5
CASSQREGGGRLNQPQHF
TGTGCCAGCAGCCAGCGTGAGGGGGGCGGACGTCTCAATCAGCCCCAGCATTTT
>.|few|17|TRBV4-1|TRBJ2-1
CASSQGLFGGSTNEQFF
TGCGCCAGCAGCCAAGGACTTTTTGGGGGGAGCACCAATGAGCAGTTCTTC
>.|few|14|TRBV5-1|TRBJ2-7
CASSLDVGYYEQYF
TGCGCCAGCAGCCTGGACGTAGGTTATTACGAGCAGTACTTC
>.|many|17|TRBV6-1|TRBJ1-5
CASSIYRDNSGNQPQHF
TGTGCCAGCAGCATTTATCGGGACAACTCGGGCAATCAGCCCCAGCATTTT
>.|few|17|TRBV28|TRBJ1-2
CASSLLSIFGRNYGYTF
TGTGCCAGCAGTTTATTGTCAATCTTCGGACGGAACTATGGCTACACCTTC
>TRBD1|few|15|TRBV29-1|TRBJ1-1
CSVEEVRGPGTEAFF
TGCAGCGTTGAAGAAGTCAGGGGGCCCGGGACTGAAGCTTTCTTT
>.|.|15|TRBV20-1|TRBJ2-1
CSARSPGGAYNEQFF
TGCAGTGCTAGAAGCCCCGGGGGCGCTTACAATGAGCAGTTCTTC
>.|.|13|TRBV10-3|TRBJ1-4
CAITDPNEGKLFF
TGTGCCATCACCGACCCCAACGAGGGAAAACTGTTTTTT
>.|.|17|TRBV7-9|TRBJ2-3
CASSLAGRGLGTDTQYF
TGTGCCAGCAGCTTAGCAGGCAGGGGATTGGGCACAGATACGCAGTATTTT
>.|.|13|TRBV7-8|TRBJ2-3
CAGSRQGYVTQYF
TGTGCCGGCAGCCGCCAGGGTTACGTCACGCAGTATTTT
>TRBD1|.|15|TRBV5-1|TRBJ1-1
CASSTRDSLNTEAFF
TGCGCCAGCAGCACAAGGGACAGTCTGAACACTGAAGCTTTCTTT
>.|.|13|TRBV27|TRBJ2-7
CASTAEEGYEQYF
TGTGCCAGCACCGCGGAGGAAGGCTACGAGCAGTACTTC
>.|few|16|TRBV9|TRBJ2-1
CASSVAAWPAEDEQFF
TGTGCCAGCAGCGTAGCCGCCTGGCCCGCTGAGGATGAGCAGTTCTTC
>.|.|16|TRBV4-3|TRBJ1-6
CASSQERGANNSPLHF
TGCGCCAGCAGCCAAGAGCGGGGGGCGAATAATTCACCCCTCCACTTT
>.|.|14|TRBV5-1|TRBJ2-3
CASSSRTVADTQYF
TGCGCCAGCAGCTCCCGGACAGTAGCAGATACGCAGTATTTT